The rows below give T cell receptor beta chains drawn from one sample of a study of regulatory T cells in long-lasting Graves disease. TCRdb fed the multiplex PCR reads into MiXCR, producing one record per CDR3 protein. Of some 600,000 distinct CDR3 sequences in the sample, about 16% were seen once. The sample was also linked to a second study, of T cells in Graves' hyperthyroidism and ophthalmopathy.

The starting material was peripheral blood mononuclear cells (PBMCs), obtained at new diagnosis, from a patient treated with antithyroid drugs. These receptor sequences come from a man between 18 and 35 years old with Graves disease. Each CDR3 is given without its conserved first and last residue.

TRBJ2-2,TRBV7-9,ASSDPGLAGERAGELF
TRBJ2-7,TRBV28,ASSFGSSGVGY
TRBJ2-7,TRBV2,ASSEEAGGEAYEQY
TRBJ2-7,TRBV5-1,ASSLDLAGAAYEQY
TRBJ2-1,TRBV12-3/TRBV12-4,ASRSGTSSFNEQF
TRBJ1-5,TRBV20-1,SARGQATGPQH
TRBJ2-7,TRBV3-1,ASSRTGTGFYEQY
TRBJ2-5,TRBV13,ASSLGVRASGGETQY
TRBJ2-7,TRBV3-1,ASSQFPRGLVKQY
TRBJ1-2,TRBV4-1,ASSQASEAVNYGYT
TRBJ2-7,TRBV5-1,ASSGSGTATYEQY
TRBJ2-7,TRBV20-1,SARDGLVGVEQY
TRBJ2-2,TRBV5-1,ASSATGYTGELF
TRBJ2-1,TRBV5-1,ASSLMGTSRYNEQF
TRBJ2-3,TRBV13,ASSLRQSTKDTQY
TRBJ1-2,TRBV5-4,ASSIRASGYGYT
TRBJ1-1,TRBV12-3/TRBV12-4,ASSFGGNTEAF
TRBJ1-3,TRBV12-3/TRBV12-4,ASSPTRSSGNTIY
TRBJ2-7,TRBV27,ASSLRWSLSYEQY
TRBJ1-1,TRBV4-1,ASSQDQRAEAF